The present T cell receptor (beta chain) was sequenced within a study of shared clonotypes between healthy human individuals. Study-level background: Donors had three CD4 naive, three CD4 memory, two CD8 naive and one CD8 memory plate apiece.

The naive CD8 fraction comprised CD45RO-negative cells positively selected for CCR7 and excluded terminally differentiated effector memory CD45RA+ cells. The genomic DNA of each subset was split evenly across several immunoSEQ plates. The protocol was immunoSEQ multiplex PCR, while the TCRdb copy is restricted to in-frame clones and leaves out a portion. The table includes millions of clones, more than 85% detected once. The V gene end was trimmed by 5 bases and the J gene end by 4 bases; junction bases not matched to a gene: 7. Germline V gene lookup returns CDR1 SEHNR and CDR2 FQNEAQ (reference sequence). The length of the CDR3 is 15 residues.

This clonotype originated in a man younger than 30 in good health. Some clones in this sample may be carry-over from other donors' samples. Specimen: naive CD8+ T cells from PBMCs. The rearrangement joins TRBV7-9 to TRBJ1-2, with TRBD1 identical over 10 bases. The CDR3 region is CASSTGTGVTYGYTF. As DNA, the CDR3 is TGTGCCAGCAGCACCGGGACAGGGGTAACCTATGGCTACACCTTC.